The 20 T cell receptor beta chains given below trace back to one sample, sequenced in a study of cytomegalovirus exposure and HLA in healthy donors. The repertoire was sequenced with immunoSEQ multiplex PCR; TCRdb's copy has only in-frame clones and lacks some. The sample shows around 200,000 clones, roughly 81% of them seen only once. The sequenced material came from PBMCs. The receptors were gathered from a woman aged 25 to 45 in good health and CMV-seronegative.

V is TRBV19 and J is TRBJ1-1; TRBD1 is a possible D gene (6 bases). The V gene lost 1 base and the J gene lost 1 base, with 10 bases spanning the gap. The CDR3 consists of 15 residues. From germline, CDR1 is LNHDA and CDR2 SQIVND (reference sequence). CDR3 sequence (DNA): TGTGCCAGTAGTATAGGCAGGGGCGCGAACACTGAAGCTTTCTTT. It yields the protein CASSIGRGANTEAFF.

This chain links TRBV7-9 with TRBJ1-5; 7 bases are a match to TRBD1. Trimming took 2 bases from V and 6 from J; bases not matched to a gene: 13. The V gene's germline CDR1 is SEHNR and CDR2 FQNEAQ (reference sequence). The CDR3 is 17 residues long. CDR3 DNA sequence: TGTGCCAGCAGCTTAATGCAGGGGGGAGGTGGACCTCAGCCCCAGCATTTT. Protein: CASSLMQGGGGPQPQHF.

V usage is TRBV9 and J usage is TRBJ1-2; TRBD1 agrees at 7 bases. V lost 3 bases and J lost 6; bases outside the gene matches: 17. The CDR3 is made up of 17 amino acids. Germline V CDR1 and CDR2: SGDLS, YYNGEE. CDR3 sequence: CASSALLTGVDMDGYTF. The CDR3 DNA sequence: TGTGCCAGCAGCGCCCTCCTTACAGGGGTGGATATGGATGGCTACACCTTC.

The chain has TRBV7-9 and TRBJ2-1; possibly TRBD2 for D (5 bases). The CDR3 covers 13 residues. Trimming took off 2 bases at V and 8 bases at J, with 10 bases between the two ends. Germline assignment: CDR1 SEHNR and CDR2 FQNEAQ (reference sequence). The CDR3 here is CASSLMGVDEQFF. The CDR3 nucleotides are TGTGCCAGCAGCTTAATGGGAGTCGATGAGCAGTTCTTC.

The genes are TRBV30 and TRBJ2-1, with D maybe TRBD2 (5 bases). This CDR3 contains 13 residues. The V end was cut by 5 bases, the J end by 14 bases, with 22 bases between. From germline, CDR1 is GTSNPN and CDR2 SVGIG (reference sequence). The CDR3 here is CAWLPTRAEVKFF. CDR3 DNA: TGTGCCTGGCTCCCAACACGGGCGGAGGTAAAGTTCTTC.

This clone occurred once. The V and J genes are TRBV5-1 and TRBJ1-4; D not resolved. Germline V gene sequence: CDR1 SGHRS, CDR2 YFSETQ. The ends were cut back, 1 base at V and 4 bases at J, with 11 bases in the middle. This CDR3 has 15 amino acids. As DNA, the CDR3 is TGCGCCAGCAGCTTGTCTCCCACTTATAATGAAAAACTGTTTTTT. Its protein product is CASSLSPTYNEKLFF.

The rearrangement uses TRBV4-1 and TRBJ1-4; 7 nucleotides agree with TRBD1. V was pared by 3 bases and J by 8 bases, with 9 bases of the junction left unmatched. Looked up from germline, CDR1 is MGHRA and CDR2 is YSYEKL. The CDR3 totals 15 residues. CDR3 in DNA: TGCGCCAGCAGCCAGCTAATGACAGGGTACGAAAAACTGTTTTTT. Translating gives CASSQLMTGYEKLFF.

This clone was seen only once. The chain recombines TRBV4-2 with TRBJ2-5, with 7 bases aligning to TRBD2. Germline CDR1 reads LGHNA; CDR2 reads YNFKEQ. V was pared by 3 bases and J by 3 bases, with 10 bases of the junction left unmatched. CDR3 size: 16 residues. The CDR3 spells CASSHAERSGEETQYF. The CDR3 DNA reads TGTGCCAGCAGCCATGCCGAGAGGAGCGGGGAAGAGACCCAGTACTTC.

V gene TRBV15 combines with J gene TRBJ1-2; no firm D call. Germline assignment: CDR1 LNHNV and CDR2 YYDKDF (reference sequence). The CDR3 is 15 amino acids. Trimming cost V 0 bases and J 5 bases, with 13 bases left between them. Here the CDR3 reads CATSRDHGFRYGYTF. Written as DNA, the CDR3 is TGTGCCACCAGCAGAGATCACGGGTTTCGATATGGCTACACCTTC.

The gene calls are TRBV4-2 and TRBJ2-7, with 14 nucleotides matching TRBD2. CDR3 length: 17 residues. Per germline, CDR1 LGHNA and CDR2 YNFKEQ. V shed 0 bases, J shed 2 bases, and the junction held 3 bases outside the gene matches. CDR3 nucleotides: TGTGCCAGCAGCCAAGAAGGACTAGCGGGAGGAGCCTACGAGCAGTACTTC. It is translated as CASSQEGLAGGAYEQYF.

The rearrangement links TRBV6-5 to TRBJ2-7; unclear D gene. From germline, CDR1 is MNHEY and CDR2 SVGAGI. Between the trimmed V and J ends, which lost 6 bases and 0 bases, there was a span of 9 bases. The CDR3 runs to 13 residues. CDR3 loop: CASRETASYEQYF. The CDR3 nucleotides read TGTGCCAGCAGGGAGACGGCCTCCTACGAGCAGTACTTC.

This rearrangement joins TRBV28 to TRBJ1-2; no definite D call. The germline gives CDR1 MDHEN, CDR2 SYDVKM. Trimming shortened V by 5 bases and J by 2 bases, and 12 bases separated the two germline ends. The CDR3 extends over 14 amino acids. CDR3 protein: CASSPLHLNYGYTF. The CDR3 bases are TGTGCCAGCAGTCCCTTACACCTCAACTATGGCTACACCTTC.

The rearrangement joins TRBV9 to TRBJ1-4; D is perhaps TRBD1 (5 bases). CDR3 length equals 14 residues. V lost 3 bases and J lost 8, with 14 bases in between. Germline lookup yields CDR1 SGDLS and CDR2 YYNGEE. This CDR3 is CASSATQGGEKLFF. The CDR3 nucleotides read TGTGCCAGCAGCGCCACTCAGGGTGGAGAAAAACTGTTTTTT.

This clone was picked up one time. V is TRBV1 and J is TRBJ2-3; the table's D gene call, TRBD2, was not cross checked with the DNA. TRBV1 is given as a pseudogene. This CDR3 is 16 amino acids long. CDR3 in DNA: TGCACCAGCAGCTCTGGCGGGGGGGGTAGCACAGATACGCAGTATTTT. This translates into CTSSSGGGGSTDTQYF.

The chain combines TRBV30 with TRBJ2-7, with D perhaps TRBD2 (5 bases). V was trimmed by 8 bases and J by 3 bases, leaving 20 bases between them. Germline V gives CDR1 GTSNPN, CDR2 SVGIG (reference sequence). This CDR3 region has 14 residues. Here the CDR3 DNA reads TGTGCCCTGGAATTGGGGAGCCACCTCTACGAGCAGTACTTC. This codes for CALELGSHLYEQYF.

The V call is TRBV5-4, the J call TRBJ1-2; D is unclear. Trimming removed 0 bases at V and 5 bases at J, with 11 bases between. Germline loops: CDR1 SGHNT, CDR2 YYREEE (reference sequence). The CDR3 loop spans 14 amino acids. The CDR3 DNA sequence: TGTGCCAGCAGCTTGGGAGGTTCATCATATGGCTACACCTTC. Protein: CASSLGGSSYGYTF.

This rearrangement joins TRBV2 to TRBJ1-2; D is unclear. The germline V and J ends were trimmed by 6 bases and 8 bases, with 16 bases remaining between them. The CDR3 runs to 13 residues. CDR1 and CDR2 (germline): SNHLY, FYNNEI. The CDR3 DNA reads TGTGCCAGCAGGAACCTGGAGCCTGGCGGCTACACCTTC. Amino acids: CASRNLEPGGYTF.

The V and J genes are TRBV29-1 and TRBJ2-7, with D maybe TRBD2 (6 bases). The length of the CDR3 is 14 residues. Germline assignment: CDR1 SQVTM and CDR2 ANQGSEA. V lost 6 bases, J lost 3 bases, and 18 bases lay in between. The CDR3 sequence is CSVGPRVGGYEQYF. For the CDR3, the DNA is TGCAGCGTCGGGCCGAGGGTGGGGGGCTACGAGCAGTACTTC.

The chain is built from TRBV28 and TRBJ2-7, with 8 nucleotides matching TRBD2. CDR3 length: 15 residues. CDR1 is MDHEN, CDR2 SYDVKM, per germline. The V segment lost 3 bases and the J segment 0 bases; nucleotides outside the gene matches: 4. DNA of the CDR3: TGTGCCAGCAGTTTGGCGGGGGGCGGCTCCTACGAGCAGTACTTC. Protein: CASSLAGGGSYEQYF. Filled out from reference TRBV28 and TRBJ2-7, the complete variable domain reads DVKVTQSSRYLVKRTGEKVFLECVQDMDHENMFWYRQDPGLGLRLIYFSYDVKMKEKGDIPEGYSVSREKKERFSLILESASTNQTSMYLCASSLAGGGSYEQYFGPGTRLTVT.

The rearrangement links TRBV11-2 to TRBJ2-7, with 8 bases aligning to TRBD1. Trimming took 1 base from V and 5 from J; bases not matched to a gene: 13. The CDR3 loop spans 17 amino acids. The germline V gene has CDR1 SGHAT and CDR2 FQNNGV. DNA for the CDR3: TGTGCCAGCAGCTTAGGTTACAGGGGGGATCTCAGGGACGAGCAGTACTTC. It encodes CASSLGYRGDLRDEQYF.